This TCR beta chain derives from a study of tumor and adjacent non-tumor tissue in lung cancer. This clonotype occurred a few times. The conserved final phenylalanine or tryptophan is absent from the CDR3, which likely points to a read error. V gave up 3 bases and J gave up 10 bases; unmatched junction bases: 8. The germline gives CDR1 SGHAT, CDR2 FQNNGV. The CDR3 runs to 15 residues. The template was RNA from unsorted bulk tissue. The library came from three nested PCR rounds adapted from ARM-PCR protocols. MiXCR was run by TCRdb on the multiplex PCR reads, yielding one entry per CDR3 protein. The sample lists some 100,000 distinct CDR3 sequences, about 75% occurring once.

The sequence was collected from a woman aged 60-70 years with non-small cell lung cancer. This rearrangement joins TRBV11-2 to TRBJ1-4; the match to TRBD1 covers 10 bases. Sequenced material: lung tumor tissue. As DNA, the CDR3 is TGTGCCAGCAGCTTCGCCGGGACAGGGGCGCGAAAACTGTTTTTA. It yields the protein CASSFAGTGARKLFL.